The 5 T cell receptor beta chains below come from one sample, sequenced in a study of shared clonotypes between healthy human individuals. Terminally differentiated effector memory CD45RA+ cells were excluded from the naive CD8 cells, which were CD45RO-negative and positively selected for CCR7. Clones were read by immunoSEQ multiplex PCR, and TCRdb kept only the in-frame ones, dropping some. The sample has about 2 million clones, about 95% seen once. The material sequenced was naive CD8+ T cells sorted from blood. The origin of the receptors is a man aged 18 to 29 in good health.

The rearrangement links TRBV13 to TRBJ2-2; tentatively, D is TRBD2 (6 bases). CDR1 and CDR2 (germline): PRHDT, FYEKMQ (reference sequence). The CDR3 spans 14 residues. Trimming shortened V by 7 bases and J by 1 base, and 10 bases separated the two germline ends. CDR3 residues: CASKGAGNTGELFF. CDR3 DNA: TGTGCCAGCAAGGGAGCGGGGAACACCGGGGAGCTGTTTTTT.

This chain connects TRBV9 to TRBJ2-2; 13 nucleotides agree with TRBD2. The CDR3 is made up of 16 amino acids. In germline, CDR1 is SGDLS, CDR2 YYNGEE. V was pared by 2 bases and J by 8 bases, with 6 bases of the junction left unmatched. CDR3 in DNA: TGTGCCAGCAGCGTTTTAGGACTAGCGGGAGCGGGGGAGCTGTTTTTT. This gives the protein CASSVLGLAGAGELFF. Full variable domain (missing parts from reference TRBV9 and TRBJ2-2): DSGVTQTPKHLITATGQRVTLRCSPRSGDLSVYWYQQSLDQGLQFLIQYYNGEERAKGNILERFSAQQFPDLHSELNLSSLELGDSALYFCASSVLGLAGAGELFFGEGSRLTVL.

The gene calls are TRBV2 and TRBJ2-7; no reliable D call. The CDR3 is 12 residues long. The V and J ends lost 6 bases and 2 bases respectively, with 8 bases between them. Germline values: CDR1 SNHLY, CDR2 FYNNEI. The CDR3 protein is CASRPATYEQYF. CDR3 bases: TGTGCCAGCAGGCCCGCCACCTACGAGCAGTACTTC. The full variable domain, its missing parts supplied by reference TRBV2 and TRBJ2-7, is EPEVTQTPSHQVTQMGQEVILRCVPISNHLYFYWYRQILGQKVEFLVSFYNNEISEKSEIFDDQFSVERPDGSNFTLKIRSTKLEDSAMYFCASRPATYEQYFGPGTRLTVT.

This chain uses TRBV27 with TRBJ1-1, with D unclear. The CDR3 contains 13 residues. CDR1 and CDR2 (germline): MNHEY, SMNVEV (reference sequence). The V and J ends lost 2 bases and 7 bases respectively, with 11 bases between them. The CDR3 DNA reads TGTGCCAGCAGTTTAGTGAAGGGAGGTGAAGCTTTCTTT. As protein: CASSLVKGGEAFF.

This rearrangement joins TRBV13 to TRBJ2-7; D is possibly TRBD1 or TRBD2 (6 bases each). V lost 2 bases to trimming and J lost 2 bases, with 16 bases between them. The CDR3 loop spans 16 amino acids. Germline V gives CDR1 PRHDT, CDR2 FYEKMQ (reference sequence). CDR3 region: CASSLRGGRGTYEQYF. The CDR3, as DNA: TGTGCCAGCAGCTTACGAGGGGGGAGAGGGACCTACGAGCAGTACTTC.